Listed here are 6 T cell receptor beta chains from one sample, sequenced in a study of cytomegalovirus exposure and HLA in healthy donors. A multiplex PCR was run with 60 Vbeta primers and 13 Jbeta primers. Generated by immunoSEQ multiplex PCR, the TCRdb table keeps only in-frame clones and is missing some. The sample contains 100,000 to 150,000 clones, about 81% of which appear only once. Sequencing was carried out using PBMCs. All receptors come from a woman aged 40 to 50 in good health and CMV-seropositive.

Only one count was recorded for this clone. The chain employs TRBV15 and TRBJ2-1; 8 bases fit TRBD2. The CDR3 length is 15 residues. The germline CDR1 and CDR2 sequences are LNHNV and YYDKDF (reference sequence). The junction had 6 bases not matched to a gene; V was cut back by 3 bases and J by 5 bases. The CDR3 region has the DNA TGTGCCACCAGCAGGCTGGGCGGGAGGAACAATGAGCAGTTCTTC. It is translated as CATSRLGGRNNEQFF.

The DNA for the CDR3 is TGTGCCAGCAGCGTATCGACAGGAGAAACCTACGAGCAGTACTTC. Its translation is CASSVSTGETYEQYF. The chain couples TRBV9 to TRBJ2-7, with D possibly TRBD1 on 6 matching bases. The V end lost 1 base, the J end lost 2 bases, and 13 bases lay between the germline ends. The germline V gene encodes CDR1 SGDLS and CDR2 YYNGEE. The CDR3 loop spans 15 amino acids.

Here the CDR3 DNA reads TGTGCCAGCAGTGACAGGGGGCTCGACTATGGCTACACCTTC. Its protein product is CASSDRGLDYGYTF. The chain employs TRBV27 and TRBJ1-2, with TRBD1 identical over 10 bases. The V and J ends lost 5 bases and 3 bases, in that order; junction bases with no gene match: 3. The CDR3 has 14 amino acids. CDR1 MNHEY and CDR2 SMNVEV come from the germline V gene (reference sequence).

This clone has only one observation. The chain has TRBV5-1 and TRBJ2-2; 10 bases agree with TRBD2. CDR1 and CDR2 (germline): SGHRS, YFSETQ. V was pared by 3 bases and J by 7 bases, with 9 bases of the junction left unmatched. This CDR3 has 16 amino acids. The DNA of the CDR3 is TGCGCCAGCAGCTCGAGCGGGAGGGAAGGTGGCGGGGAGCTGTTTTTT. Its translation is CASSSSGREGGGELFF.

The gene calls are TRBV11-2 and TRBJ1-4, with a tentative D call TRBD1 (5 bases). Germline loops: CDR1 SGHAT, CDR2 FQNNGV. With 5 bases removed from V and 5 bases from J, the gap between germline ends came to 15 bases. The CDR3 extends over 15 amino acids. This chain's CDR3 is CASSEQGGENEKLFF. CDR3 nucleotides: TGTGCCAGCAGCGAGCAGGGTGGGGAAAATGAAAAACTGTTTTTT.

The chain recombines TRBV6-5 with TRBJ2-7, with a tentative D call TRBD1 (6 bases). Germline CDR1 MNHEY, CDR2 SVGAGI. V was pared by 6 bases and J by 3 bases, with 18 bases between. The CDR3 extends over 15 amino acids. CDR3 sequence (DNA): TGTGCCAGCAGGTTAAACAGGGAATGGAGCTACGAGCAGTACTTC. Amino acid sequence: CASRLNREWSYEQYF.